This TCR beta chain was found in a study of T cell responses to AZD1222 COVID-19 vaccine. Study results and caveats: Epitopes outside B.1.351 and B.1.1.7 mutated regions reportedly drew nearly half of spike TCRs.

Germline CDR1 reads MRHNA; CDR2 reads SNTAGT. Trimming took 3 bases from V and 7 from J; bases not matched to a gene: 5. The CDR3 extends over 14 amino acids. The protocol was immunoSEQ multiplex PCR, while the TCRdb copy is restricted to in-frame clones and leaves out a portion. In the table there are approximately 93,000 clones, about 92% of which are singletons. On this clone: Its antigen is not known.

The rearrangement joins TRBV6-4 to TRBJ2-1; 8 bases match TRBD1. This receptor was taken from an adult who received the AZD1222 COVID-19 vaccine. The input for sequencing was peripheral blood, taken 28 days after the second AZD1222 dose. The DNA of the CDR3 is TGTGCCAGCAGTGATGGGCAGGGGGCGAATGAGCAGTTCTTC. Translation: CASSDGQGANEQFF.